Below, one T cell receptor beta chain is given with its context. The table came from immunoSEQ multiplex PCR; TCRdb's copy has only in-frame clones and leaves some out. The table records fewer than 150,000 clones, 70% to 85% of them present only once. These data come from a study of blood T cell repertoires in COVID-19. The overall study: PBMCs, B-cell-depleted T cells, or T cells provided the cDNA or gDNA that made up the material.

The sequence came from a woman between 45 and 60 years old with acute or convalescent COVID-19. The sample taken for sequencing was peripheral blood.

This CDR3 is CAWSRESSGNTIYF. CDR3 bases: TGTGCCTGGAGTAGGGAGAGCTCTGGAAACACCATATATTTT. The rearrangement uses TRBV30 and TRBJ1-3; D gene unclear. Germline values: CDR1 GTSNPN, CDR2 SVGIG (reference sequence). The CDR3 sequence is 14 residues long. V lost 2 bases to trimming and J lost 0 bases, with 8 bases between them.